This T cell receptor (beta chain) was recovered during a study of response to subunit inactivated influenza vaccine. The study, taken as a whole, reports: The authors suggested that every seasonal influenza vaccination recruits few new T cells.

The germline V gene has CDR1 SGHTA and CDR2 FQGNSA. The CDR3 extends over 15 amino acids. V shed 5 bases and J shed 3 bases, with 15 bases lying between them. A note on this clonotype: Its antigen is unknown.

Each CDR3 protein gets one entry after TCRdb re-called the RT-PCR reads with MiXCR. This table holds a few hundred thousand distinct CDR3 sequences, 20% to 25% found once. The chain joins TRBV7-2 to TRBJ2-3, with a possible D match to TRBD1 (7 bases). The source is a man aged 50 to 69 who received an inactivated influenza vaccine. This material consisted of PBMCs from blood, taken about 20 months after vaccination. The CDR3 region is CASSQGGHPTDTQYF. The CDR3, as DNA: TGTGCCAGCAGCCAGGGGGGACACCCGACAGATACGCAGTATTTT.